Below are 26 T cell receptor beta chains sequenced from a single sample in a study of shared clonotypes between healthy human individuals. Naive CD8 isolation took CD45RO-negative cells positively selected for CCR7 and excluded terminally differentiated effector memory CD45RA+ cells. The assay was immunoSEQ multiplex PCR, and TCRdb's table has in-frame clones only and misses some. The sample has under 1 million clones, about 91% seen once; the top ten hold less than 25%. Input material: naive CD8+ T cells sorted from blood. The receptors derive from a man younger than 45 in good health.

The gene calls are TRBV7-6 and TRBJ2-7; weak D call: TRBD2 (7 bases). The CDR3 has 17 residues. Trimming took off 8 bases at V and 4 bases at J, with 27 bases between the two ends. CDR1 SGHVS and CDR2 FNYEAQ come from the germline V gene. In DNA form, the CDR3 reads TGTGCCAGCGCTCTTAATTCGGGGGGCGGGAGAATTTACGAGCAGTACTTC. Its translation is CASALNSGGGRIYEQYF.

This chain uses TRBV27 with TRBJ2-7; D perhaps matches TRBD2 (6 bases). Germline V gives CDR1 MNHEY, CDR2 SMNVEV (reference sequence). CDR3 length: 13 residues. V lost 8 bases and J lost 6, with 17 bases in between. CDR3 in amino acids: CASRAASVGEQYF. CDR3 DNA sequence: TGTGCCAGCCGGGCCGCTAGCGTAGGCGAGCAGTACTTC.

The chain's CDR3 is CASSFVFSGTDTQYF. The CDR3 DNA reads as TGTGCCAGCAGCTTCGTCTTCTCGGGCACAGATACGCAGTATTTT. This chain connects TRBV11-2 to TRBJ2-3; D gene uncertain. V was shortened by 3 bases and J by 1 base, with 11 bases between the two germline ends. CDR1 SGHAT and CDR2 FQNNGV come from the germline V gene. The CDR3 consists of 15 residues.

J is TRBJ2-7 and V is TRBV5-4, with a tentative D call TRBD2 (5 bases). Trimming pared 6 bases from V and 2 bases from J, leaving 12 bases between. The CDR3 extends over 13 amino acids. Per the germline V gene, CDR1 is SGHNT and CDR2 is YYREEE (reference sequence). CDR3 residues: CASKDSPAYEQYF. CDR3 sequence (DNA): TGTGCCAGCAAGGACTCCCCAGCCTACGAGCAGTACTTC. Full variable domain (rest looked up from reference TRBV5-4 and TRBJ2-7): ETGVTQSPTHLIKTRGQQVTLRCSSQSGHNTVSWYQQALGQGPQFIFQYYREEENGRGNFPPRFSGLQFPNYSSELNVNALELDDSALYLCASKDSPAYEQYFGPGTRLTVT.

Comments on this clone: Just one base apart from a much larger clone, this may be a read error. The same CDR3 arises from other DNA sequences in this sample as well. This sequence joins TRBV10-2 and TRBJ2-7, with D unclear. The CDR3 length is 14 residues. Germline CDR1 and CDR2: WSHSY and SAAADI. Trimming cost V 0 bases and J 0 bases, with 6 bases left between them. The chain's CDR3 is CASSESGSSYEQYF. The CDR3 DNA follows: TGCGCCAGCAGTGAGTCAGGCAGCTCCTACGAGCAGTACTTC.

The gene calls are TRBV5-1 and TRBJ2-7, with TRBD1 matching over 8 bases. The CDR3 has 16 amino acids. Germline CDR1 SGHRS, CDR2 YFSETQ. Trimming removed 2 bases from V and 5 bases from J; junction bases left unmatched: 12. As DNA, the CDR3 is TGCGCCAGCAGCTTTGATGTAAGGACAGGGCTCAACGAGCAGTACTTC. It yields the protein CASSFDVRTGLNEQYF. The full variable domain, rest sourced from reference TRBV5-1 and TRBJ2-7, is KAGVTQTPRYLIKTRGQQVTLSCSPISGHRSVSWYQQTPGQGLQFLFEYFSETQRNKGNFPGRFSGRQFSNSRSEMNVSTLELGDSALYLCASSFDVRTGLNEQYFGPGTRLTVT.

CDR3 nucleotides: TGTGCCAGCAGTCCGCCTTCTCGATACAATGAGCAGTTCTTC. Protein product: CASSPPSRYNEQFF. V usage is TRBV2 and J usage is TRBJ2-1; no firm D call. This CDR3 contains 14 residues. Germline CDR1 SNHLY, CDR2 FYNNEI. Trimming stripped 5 bases from V and 4 bases from J, with 12 bases between.

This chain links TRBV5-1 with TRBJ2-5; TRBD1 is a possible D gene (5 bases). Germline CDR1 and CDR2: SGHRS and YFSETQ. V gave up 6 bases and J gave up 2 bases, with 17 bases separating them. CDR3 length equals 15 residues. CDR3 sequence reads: CASTTADSPQETQYF. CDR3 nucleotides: TGCGCCAGCACCACGGCCGACAGTCCTCAAGAGACCCAGTACTTC.

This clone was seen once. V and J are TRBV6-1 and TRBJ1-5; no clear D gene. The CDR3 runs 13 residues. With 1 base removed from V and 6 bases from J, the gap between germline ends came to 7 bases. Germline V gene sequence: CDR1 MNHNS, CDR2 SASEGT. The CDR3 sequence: CASSEDPSQPQHF. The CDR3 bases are TGTGCCAGCAGTGAAGACCCTAGTCAGCCCCAGCATTTT.

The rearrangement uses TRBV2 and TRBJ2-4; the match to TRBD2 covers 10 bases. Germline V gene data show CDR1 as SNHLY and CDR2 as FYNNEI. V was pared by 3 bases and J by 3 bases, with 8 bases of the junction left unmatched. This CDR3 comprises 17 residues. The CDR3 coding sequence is TGTGCCAGCAGTGAGTCGTTAGCGGGGGGAAACAAAAACATTCAGTACTTC. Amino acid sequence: CASSESLAGGNKNIQYF.

CDR3 in amino acids: CASSPSYQETQYF. The CDR3 DNA is TGTGCCAGCAGCCCTTCGTACCAAGAGACCCAGTACTTC. This chain connects TRBV7-9 to TRBJ2-5; D uncertain. CDR1 is SEHNR, CDR2 FQNEAQ, per germline (reference sequence). Trimming pared 5 bases from V and 0 bases from J, leaving 7 bases between. This CDR3 has 13 residues.

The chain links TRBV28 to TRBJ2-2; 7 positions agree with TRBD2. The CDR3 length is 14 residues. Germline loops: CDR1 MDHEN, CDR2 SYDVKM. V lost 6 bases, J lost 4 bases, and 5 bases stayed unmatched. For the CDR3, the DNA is TGTGCCAGCAGCCCTGGGACTATCACCGGGGAGCTGTTTTTT. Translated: CASSPGTITGELFF. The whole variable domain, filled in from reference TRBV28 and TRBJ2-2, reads DVKVTQSSRYLVKRTGEKVFLECVQDMDHENMFWYRQDPGLGLRLIYFSYDVKMKEKGDIPEGYSVSREKKERFSLILESASTNQTSMYLCASSPGTITGELFFGEGSRLTVL.

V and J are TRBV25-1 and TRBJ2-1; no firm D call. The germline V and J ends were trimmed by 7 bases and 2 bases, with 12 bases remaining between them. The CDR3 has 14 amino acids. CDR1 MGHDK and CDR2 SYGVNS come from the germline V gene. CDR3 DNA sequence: TGTGCCAGCAAGGTGGCGGTTCCCTACAATGAGCAGTTCTTC. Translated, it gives CASKVAVPYNEQFF.

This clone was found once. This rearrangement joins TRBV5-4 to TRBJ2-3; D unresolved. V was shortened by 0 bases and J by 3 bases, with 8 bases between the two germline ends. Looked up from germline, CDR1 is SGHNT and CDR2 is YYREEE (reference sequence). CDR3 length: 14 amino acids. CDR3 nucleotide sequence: TGTGCCAGCAGCTTGGCTCTATGGACAGATACGCAGTATTTT. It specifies CASSLALWTDTQYF.

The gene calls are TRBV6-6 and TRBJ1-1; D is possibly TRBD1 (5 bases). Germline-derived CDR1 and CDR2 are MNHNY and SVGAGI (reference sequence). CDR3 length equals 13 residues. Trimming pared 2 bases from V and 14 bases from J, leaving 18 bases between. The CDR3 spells CASSYLSGPQEFF. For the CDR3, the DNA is TGTGCCAGCAGTTACCTCTCGGGACCCCAAGAATTCTTT.

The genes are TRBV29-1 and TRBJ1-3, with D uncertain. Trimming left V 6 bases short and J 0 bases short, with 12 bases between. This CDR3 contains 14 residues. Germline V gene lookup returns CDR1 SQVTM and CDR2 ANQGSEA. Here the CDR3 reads CSVYMSGSGNTIYF. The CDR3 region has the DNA TGCAGCGTCTACATGTCAGGCTCTGGAAACACCATATATTTT.

The CDR3 bases are TGTGCCAGCAGTGAATATGGTTCGAATAAAGAGACCCAGTACTTC. Translating it yields CASSEYGSNKETQYF. The chain joins TRBV25-1 to TRBJ2-5; no definite D call. V was clipped by 0 bases and J by 3 bases, with 11 bases between them. This CDR3 is 15 amino acids long. The germline gives CDR1 MGHDK, CDR2 SYGVNS.

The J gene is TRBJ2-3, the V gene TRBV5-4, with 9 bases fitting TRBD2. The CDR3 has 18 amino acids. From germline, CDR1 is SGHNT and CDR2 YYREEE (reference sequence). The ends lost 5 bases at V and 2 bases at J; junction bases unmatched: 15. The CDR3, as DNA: TGTGCCAGCAGGGTTGGAGGGAGGATAGCGGGGGCCACAGATACGCAGTATTTT. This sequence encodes CASRVGGRIAGATDTQYF.

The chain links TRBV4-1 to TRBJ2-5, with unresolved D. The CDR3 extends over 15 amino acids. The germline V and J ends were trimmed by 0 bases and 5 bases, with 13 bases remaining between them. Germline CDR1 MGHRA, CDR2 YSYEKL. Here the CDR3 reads CASSQEGRAPETQYF. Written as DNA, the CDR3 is TGCGCCAGCAGCCAAGAAGGTAGGGCCCCGGAGACCCAGTACTTC.

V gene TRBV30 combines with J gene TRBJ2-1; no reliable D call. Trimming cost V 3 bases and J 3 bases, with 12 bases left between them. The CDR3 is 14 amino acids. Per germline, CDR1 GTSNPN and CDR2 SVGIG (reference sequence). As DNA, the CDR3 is TGTGCCTGGAGGAAGGTGGCTATCTACAATGAGCAGTTCTTC. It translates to CAWRKVAIYNEQFF.

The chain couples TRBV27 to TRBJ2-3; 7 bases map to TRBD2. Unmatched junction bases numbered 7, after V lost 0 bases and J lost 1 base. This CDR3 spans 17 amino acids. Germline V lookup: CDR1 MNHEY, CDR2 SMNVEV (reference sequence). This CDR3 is CASSLSLLAIGTDTQYF. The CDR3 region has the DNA TGTGCCAGCAGTTTATCCCTACTAGCGATTGGCACAGATACGCAGTATTTT.

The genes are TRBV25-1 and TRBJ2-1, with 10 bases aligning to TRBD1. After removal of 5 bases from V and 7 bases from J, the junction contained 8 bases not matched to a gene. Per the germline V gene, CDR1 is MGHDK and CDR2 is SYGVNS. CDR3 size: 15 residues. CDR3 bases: TGTGCCAGCAGTAAATTGGGGACAGGGGATAATGAGCAGTTCTTC. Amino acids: CASSKLGTGDNEQFF.

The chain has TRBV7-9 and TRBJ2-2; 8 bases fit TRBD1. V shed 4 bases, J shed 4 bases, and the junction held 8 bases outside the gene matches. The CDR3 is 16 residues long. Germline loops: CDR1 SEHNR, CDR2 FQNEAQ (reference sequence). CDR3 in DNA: TGTGCCAGCAGCTCTCCAGGGGGCTGGGGCACCGGGGAGCTGTTTTTT. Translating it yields CASSSPGGWGTGELFF.

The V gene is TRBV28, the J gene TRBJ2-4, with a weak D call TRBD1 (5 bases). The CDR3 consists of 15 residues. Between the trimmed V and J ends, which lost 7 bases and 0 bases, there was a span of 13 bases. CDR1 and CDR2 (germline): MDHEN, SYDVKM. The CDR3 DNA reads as TGTGCCAGCAAAGGGGTTCTCCTAGCCAAAAACATTCAGTACTTC. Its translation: CASKGVLLAKNIQYF.

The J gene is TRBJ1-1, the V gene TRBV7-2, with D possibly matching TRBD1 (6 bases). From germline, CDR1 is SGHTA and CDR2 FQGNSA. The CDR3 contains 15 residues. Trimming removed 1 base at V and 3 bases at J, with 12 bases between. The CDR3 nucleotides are TGTGCCAGCAGCTTAGTACTCAGGGGCGACACTGAAGCTTTCTTT. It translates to CASSLVLRGDTEAFF.

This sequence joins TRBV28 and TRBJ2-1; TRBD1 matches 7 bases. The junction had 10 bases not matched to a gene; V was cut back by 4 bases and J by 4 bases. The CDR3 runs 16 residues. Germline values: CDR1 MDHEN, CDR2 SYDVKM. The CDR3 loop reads CASSSLRQGGYNEQFF. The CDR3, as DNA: TGTGCCAGCAGTTCCCTCCGACAGGGTGGGTACAATGAGCAGTTCTTC.